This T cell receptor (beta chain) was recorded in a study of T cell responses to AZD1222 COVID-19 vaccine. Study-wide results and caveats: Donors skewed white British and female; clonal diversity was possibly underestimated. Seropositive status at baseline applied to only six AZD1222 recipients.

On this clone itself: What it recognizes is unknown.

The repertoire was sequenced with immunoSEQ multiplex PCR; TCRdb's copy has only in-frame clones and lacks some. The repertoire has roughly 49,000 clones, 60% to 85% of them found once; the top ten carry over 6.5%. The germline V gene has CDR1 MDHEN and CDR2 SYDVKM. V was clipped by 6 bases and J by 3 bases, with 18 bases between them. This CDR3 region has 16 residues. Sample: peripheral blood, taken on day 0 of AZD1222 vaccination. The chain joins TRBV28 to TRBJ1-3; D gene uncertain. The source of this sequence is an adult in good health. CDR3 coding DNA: TGTGCCAGCAGCGTGGAGGGAGGGTCGGGTGGAAACACCATATATTTT. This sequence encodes CASSVEGGSGGNTIYF.